The 20 T cell receptor beta chains below all came from one sample that was sequenced in a study of shared clonotypes between healthy human individuals. The naive CD8 subset, CD45RO-negative cells positively selected for CCR7, excluded terminally differentiated effector memory CD45RA+ cells. Here immunoSEQ multiplex PCR was the method, and the copy in TCRdb shows in-frame clones only, minus some. The data hold some 2,100,000 clones, with 93% observed a single time. The source material was naive CD8+ T cells from PBMCs. The receptors here all came from a young man in good health. Some clones in this sample may be carry-over from other donors' samples.

The chain employs TRBV9 and TRBJ2-3, with 8 bases fitting TRBD1. The germline V gene has CDR1 SGDLS and CDR2 YYNGEE. The CDR3 length is 15 residues. The V segment lost 2 bases and the J segment 1 base; nucleotides outside the gene matches: 3. CDR3 DNA sequence: TGTGCCAGCAGCGTCCGGGACAGGCGCACAGATACGCAGTATTTT. As protein: CASSVRDRRTDTQYF.

This sequence joins TRBV5-4 and TRBJ1-6; tentative D call: TRBD1 (5 bases). Germline values: CDR1 SGHNT, CDR2 YYREEE (reference sequence). CDR3 length: 15 residues. Trimming stripped 6 bases from V and 8 bases from J, with 18 bases between. CDR3 protein: CASTPFPGEYSPLHF. The CDR3 nucleotides read TGTGCCAGCACCCCCTTCCCGGGGGAGTATTCACCCCTCCACTTT.

The chain is built from TRBV27 and TRBJ2-2; D might be TRBD2 (6 bases). This CDR3 has 16 residues. The germline CDR1 and CDR2 sequences are MNHEY and SMNVEV (reference sequence). The V gene lost 4 bases and the J gene lost 3 bases, with 15 bases spanning the gap. CDR3 sequence reads: CASSSLNTGDTGELFF. CDR3 nucleotide sequence: TGTGCCAGCAGTTCCCTAAACACGGGGGACACCGGGGAGCTGTTTTTT.

The CDR3 reads CSVGRTGDQYF. The CDR3 DNA reads TGCAGCGTTGGGCGGACAGGCGACCAGTACTTC. The V gene is TRBV29-1, the J gene TRBJ2-7; TRBD1 agrees at 7 bases. This CDR3 region has 11 residues. V shed 4 bases, J shed 10 bases, and the junction held 7 bases outside the gene matches. Germline CDR1 SQVTM, CDR2 ANQGSEA.

The J gene is TRBJ1-1, the V gene TRBV27; a possible D gene is TRBD1 (5 bases). Germline V gene data show CDR1 as MNHEY and CDR2 as SMNVEV (reference sequence). This CDR3 has 14 residues. With 4 bases removed from V and 1 base from J, the gap between germline ends came to 10 bases. In DNA, the CDR3 is TGTGCCAGCAGTTGGGGACTGAGGAACACTGAAGCTTTCTTT. Translation gives CASSWGLRNTEAFF.

This clone has just one count. V and J are TRBV28 and TRBJ1-4; 7 bases map to TRBD1. This CDR3 contains 16 residues. The V gene's germline CDR1 is MDHEN and CDR2 SYDVKM. Trimming at V came to 6 bases and at J to 6 bases, leaving 13 bases not matched to a gene. The CDR3 DNA sequence: TGTGCCAGCAGACCGAACTACAGGGGAATGGATGAAAAACTGTTTTTT. As protein: CASRPNYRGMDEKLFF. Full variable domain (rest looked up from reference TRBV28 and TRBJ1-4): DVKVTQSSRYLVKRTGEKVFLECVQDMDHENMFWYRQDPGLGLRLIYFSYDVKMKEKGDIPEGYSVSREKKERFSLILESASTNQTSMYLCASRPNYRGMDEKLFFGSGTQLSVL.

A note on this clone: The same CDR3 also results from other DNA sequences found in this sample. The chain uses TRBV29-1 and TRBJ2-1, with D possibly TRBD1 on 6 matching bases. CDR3 length equals 11 residues. The germline V gene encodes CDR1 SQVTM and CDR2 ANQGSEA. V was shortened by 4 bases and J by 7 bases, with 8 bases between the two germline ends. CDR3 nucleotides: TGCAGCGTTGGCCAGGGGAATGAGCAGTTCTTC. It translates to CSVGQGNEQFF.

This rearrangement joins TRBV15 to TRBJ2-1; 7 bases are shared with TRBD1. J was trimmed by 10 bases and V by 4 bases; bases with no gene match: 4. The CDR3 contains 12 residues. CDR1 is LNHNV, CDR2 YYDKDF, per germline (reference sequence). CDR3 protein: CATSTIQGEQFF. The DNA of the CDR3 is TGTGCCACCAGCACCATACAGGGGGAGCAGTTCTTC.

The chain employs TRBV11-2 and TRBJ2-1; 7 bases line up with TRBD2. This CDR3 region has 16 residues. The J segment lost 0 bases and the V segment lost 6 bases, leaving 8 bases of the junction unmatched. Germline CDR1 is SGHAT and CDR2 is FQNNGV. CDR3 DNA sequence: TGTGCCAGCAGTCCTAGCGGAACCTACTCCTACAATGAGCAGTTCTTC. Translating gives CASSPSGTYSYNEQFF.

This chain connects TRBV27 to TRBJ2-7; D remains ambiguous. The V end was cut by 3 bases, the J end by 1 base, with 10 bases between. Germline CDR1 reads MNHEY; CDR2 reads SMNVEV (reference sequence). The CDR3 is made up of 14 amino acids. CDR3: CASSLAARSYEQYF. CDR3 DNA sequence: TGTGCCAGCAGTTTGGCGGCTCGTTCCTACGAGCAGTACTTC.

The rearrangement links TRBV7-8 to TRBJ2-7; 7 bases are a match to TRBD2. Germline-derived CDR1 and CDR2 are SGHVS and FQNEAQ. The V segment lost 5 bases and the J segment 5 bases; nucleotides outside the gene matches: 12. The CDR3 covers 15 residues. The CDR3 loop is CASSHAGTTRDEQYF. Written as DNA, the CDR3 is TGTGCCAGCAGCCACGCCGGGACTACACGCGACGAGCAGTACTTC.

The V call is TRBV5-4, the J call TRBJ2-3; TRBD2 agrees at 7 bases. The CDR3 is made up of 17 amino acids. Germline CDR1 reads SGHNT; CDR2 reads YYREEE (reference sequence). With 1 base clipped from V and 1 base from J, the junction kept 9 bases outside the gene matches. CDR3 amino acids: CASSLRWAGVGTDTQYF. In DNA form, the CDR3 reads TGTGCCAGCAGCTTGAGATGGGCGGGAGTCGGCACAGATACGCAGTATTTT.

With respect to this clone: The same CDR3 can be traced to other DNA sequences in this sample. The CDR3 DNA is TGTGCCAGCAGTTTAAGGTTGCCCTACGAGCAGTACTTC. Translation: CASSLRLPYEQYF. The chain carries TRBV27 and TRBJ2-7; no clear D. The V gene lost 2 bases and the J gene lost 2 bases, with 7 bases spanning the gap. CDR1 and CDR2 from the germline V gene are MNHEY and SMNVEV (reference sequence). CDR3 size: 13 residues.

For the CDR3, the DNA is TGCGCCAGCTGGGACAGGGGACTAGCGGGAGAAATGGGTACGCAGTATTTT. Translation: CASWDRGLAGEMGTQYF. The chain employs TRBV5-1 and TRBJ2-3, with TRBD2 matching 14 bases. V shed 7 bases, J shed 8 bases, and the junction held 15 bases outside the gene matches. The CDR3 runs 17 residues. Per germline, CDR1 SGHRS and CDR2 YFSETQ.

This clone has just one count. The chain employs TRBV27 and TRBJ2-7, with 9 bases fitting TRBD2. There are 16 residues in the CDR3. The germline gives CDR1 MNHEY, CDR2 SMNVEV (reference sequence). Trimming at V came to 7 bases and at J to 3 bases, leaving 13 bases not matched to a gene. In nucleotides, the CDR3 is TGTGCCAGCAAACATGAGGGGGCGGGGGGGAACTACGAGCAGTACTTC. Translating gives CASKHEGAGGNYEQYF.

The gene calls are TRBV18 and TRBJ2-1; 7 positions match TRBD1. Germline CDR1 KGHSH, CDR2 LQKENI. V gave up 4 bases and J gave up 0 bases; unmatched junction bases: 3. The CDR3 is made up of 15 amino acids. CDR3 amino acids: CASSRDSSSYNEQFF. For the CDR3, the DNA is TGTGCCAGCTCACGGGACAGTTCCTCCTACAATGAGCAGTTCTTC.

The genes are TRBV5-4 and TRBJ2-7; 7 bases align to TRBD1. CDR3 size: 17 residues. The V gene end was trimmed by 2 bases and the J gene end by 3 bases; junction bases not matched to a gene: 14. Germline V gene data show CDR1 as SGHNT and CDR2 as YYREEE (reference sequence). The CDR3 DNA is TGTGCCAGCAGCTTTCGGCCCGGTGAGGGGGCATTCTACGAGCAGTACTTC. Translation gives CASSFRPGEGAFYEQYF.

This clone occurred a few times. The CDR3, as DNA: TGTGCCAGCAGCCTAAACACTGAAGCTTTCTTT. This sequence encodes CASSLNTEAFF. The chain carries TRBV2 and TRBJ1-1; D remains unclear. This CDR3 has 11 residues. Germline V lookup: CDR1 SNHLY, CDR2 FYNNEI. V was pared by 6 bases and J by 2 bases, with 4 bases between.

This chain links TRBV9 with TRBJ2-7, with D hard to call. There are 15 residues in the CDR3. V lost 0 bases to trimming and J lost 3 bases, with 13 bases between them. Looked up from germline, CDR1 is SGDLS and CDR2 is YYNGEE. For the CDR3, the DNA is TGTGCCAGCAGCGTAGCAAGGTCACCCAACTACGAGCAGTACTTC. This sequence encodes CASSVARSPNYEQYF.

A single count supports this clone. Distinct nucleotide sequences in the sample also encode this CDR3. The chain couples TRBV9 to TRBJ2-1, with TRBD2 matching over 9 bases. Trimming removed 1 base from V and 1 base from J; junction bases left unmatched: 0. The CDR3 is made up of 15 amino acids. Germline CDR1 and CDR2: SGDLS and YYNGEE. The CDR3 reads CASSVLAGSYNEQFF. The CDR3 DNA reads TGTGCCAGCAGCGTACTAGCGGGGTCCTACAATGAGCAGTTCTTC.